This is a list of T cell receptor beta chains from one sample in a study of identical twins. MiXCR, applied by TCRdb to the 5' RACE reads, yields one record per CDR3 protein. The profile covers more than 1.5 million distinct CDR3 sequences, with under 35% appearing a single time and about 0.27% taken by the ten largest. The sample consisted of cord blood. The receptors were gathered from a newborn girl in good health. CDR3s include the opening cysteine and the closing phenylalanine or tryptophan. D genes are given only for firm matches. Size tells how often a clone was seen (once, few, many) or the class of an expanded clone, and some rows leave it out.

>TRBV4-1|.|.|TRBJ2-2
CASSHLGTFGELFF
TGCGCCAGCAGCCACCTAGGGACATTCGGGGAGCTGTTTTTT
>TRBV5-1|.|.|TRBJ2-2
CASSLVIADTGELFF
TGCGCCAGCAGCCTCGTGATAGCGGACACCGGGGAGCTGTTTTTT
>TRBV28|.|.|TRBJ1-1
CASSFTARTEAFF
TGTGCCAGCAGTTTCACTGCGAGGACTGAAGCTTTCTTT
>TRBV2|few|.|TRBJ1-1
CASRVAVEAFF
TGTGCCAGCAGGGTGGCGGTTGAAGCTTTCTTT
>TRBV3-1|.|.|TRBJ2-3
CASSQDSSGTDTQYF
TGTGCCAGCAGCCAAGATAGCAGCGGCACAGATACGCAGTATTTT
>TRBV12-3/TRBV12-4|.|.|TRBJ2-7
CASSFQAPGEQYF
TGTGCCAGCAGTTTCCAAGCCCCTGGCGAGCAGTACTTC
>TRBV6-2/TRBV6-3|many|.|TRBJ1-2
CASRPNNYGYTF
TGTGCCAGCAGACCTAATAACTATGGCTACACCTTC
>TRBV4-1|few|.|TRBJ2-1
CASSRSTARTYNEQFF
TGCGCCAGCAGCCGCTCGACAGCCCGTACCTACAATGAGCAGTTCTTC
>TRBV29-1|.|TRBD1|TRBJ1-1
CSVAVGTGGTEAFF
TGCAGCGTCGCTGTAGGGACAGGGGGCACTGAAGCTTTCTTT
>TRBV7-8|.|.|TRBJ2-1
CASSFRRTGYYEQFF
TGTGCCAGCAGCTTCCGGAGGACCGGATACTATGAGCAGTTCTTC
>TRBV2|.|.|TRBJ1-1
CASSPRINTEAFF
TGTGCCAGCAGTCCGAGAATTAACACTGAAGCTTTCTTT
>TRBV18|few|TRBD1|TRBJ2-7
CASSPSGQGAYEQYF
TGTGCCAGCTCACCCTCGGGACAGGGGGCCTACGAGCAGTACTTC
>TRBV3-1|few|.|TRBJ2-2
CASSQGYRTTRNTGELFF
TGTGCCAGCAGCCAAGGGTATAGGACAACGCGGAACACCGGGGAGCTGTTTTTT